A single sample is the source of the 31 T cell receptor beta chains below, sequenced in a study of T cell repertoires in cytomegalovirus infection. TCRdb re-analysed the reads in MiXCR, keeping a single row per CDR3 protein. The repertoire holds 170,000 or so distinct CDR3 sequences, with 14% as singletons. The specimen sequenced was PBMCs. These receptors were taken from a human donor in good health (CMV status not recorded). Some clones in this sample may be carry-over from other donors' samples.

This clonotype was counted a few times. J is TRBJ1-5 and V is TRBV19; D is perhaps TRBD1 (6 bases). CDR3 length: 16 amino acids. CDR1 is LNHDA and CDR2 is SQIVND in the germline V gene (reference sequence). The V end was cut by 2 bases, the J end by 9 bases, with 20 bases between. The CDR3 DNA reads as TGTGCCAGTAGTATAAGTGGACAGTCCCAATATCGGCCCCAGCATTTT. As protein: CASSISGQSQYRPQHF. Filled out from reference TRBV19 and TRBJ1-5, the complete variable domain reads DGGITQSPKYLFRKEGQNVTLSCEQNLNHDAMYWYRQDPGQGLRLIYYSQIVNDFQKGDIAEGYSVSREKKESFPLTVTSAQKNPTAFYLCASSISGQSQYRPQHFGDGTRLSIL.

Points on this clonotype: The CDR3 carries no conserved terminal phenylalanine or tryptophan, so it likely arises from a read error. CDR3 loop: CASSQVPQTGYTS. The CDR3 DNA sequence: TGTGCCAGCAGCCAAGTACCCCAGACTGGCTACACCTCC. V usage is TRBV14 and J usage is TRBJ1-2; D is uncertain. Trimming shortened V by 1 base and J by 7 bases, and 10 bases separated the two germline ends. The germline V gene has CDR1 SGHDN and CDR2 FVKESK. The CDR3 runs to 13 residues.

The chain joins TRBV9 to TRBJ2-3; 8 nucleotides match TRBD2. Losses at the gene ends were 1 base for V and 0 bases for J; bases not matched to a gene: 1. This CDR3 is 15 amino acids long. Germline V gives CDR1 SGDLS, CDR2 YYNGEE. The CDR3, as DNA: TGTGCCAGCAGCGTATCGGGGGGGAGCACAGATACGCAGTATTTT. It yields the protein CASSVSGGSTDTQYF.

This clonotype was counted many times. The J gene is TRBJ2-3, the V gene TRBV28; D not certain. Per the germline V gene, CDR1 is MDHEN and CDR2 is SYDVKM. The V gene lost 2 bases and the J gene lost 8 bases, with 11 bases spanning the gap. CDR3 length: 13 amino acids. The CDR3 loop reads CASSLAASGTQYF. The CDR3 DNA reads TGTGCCAGCAGTTTAGCCGCGTCGGGTACGCAGTATTTT.

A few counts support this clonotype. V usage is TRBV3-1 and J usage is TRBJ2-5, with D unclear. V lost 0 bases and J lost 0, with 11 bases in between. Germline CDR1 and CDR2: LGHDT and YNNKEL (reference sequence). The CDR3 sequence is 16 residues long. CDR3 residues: CASSQDSALYQETQYF. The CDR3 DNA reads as TGTGCCAGCAGCCAAGATTCTGCTCTTTACCAAGAGACCCAGTACTTC.

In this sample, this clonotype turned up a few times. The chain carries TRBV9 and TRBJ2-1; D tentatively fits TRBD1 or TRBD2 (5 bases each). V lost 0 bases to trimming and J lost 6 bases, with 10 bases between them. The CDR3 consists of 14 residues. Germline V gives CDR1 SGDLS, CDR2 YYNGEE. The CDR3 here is CASSVEGRANEQFF. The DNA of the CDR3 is TGTGCCAGCAGCGTAGAGGGGAGAGCCAATGAGCAGTTCTTC.

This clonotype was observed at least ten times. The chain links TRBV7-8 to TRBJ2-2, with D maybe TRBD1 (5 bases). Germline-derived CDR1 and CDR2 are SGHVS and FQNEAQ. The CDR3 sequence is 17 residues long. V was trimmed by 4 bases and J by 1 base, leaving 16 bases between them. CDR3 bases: TGTGCCAGCAGCTATATCCTGGCAGGGATGAACACCGGGGAGCTGTTTTTT. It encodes CASSYILAGMNTGELFF.

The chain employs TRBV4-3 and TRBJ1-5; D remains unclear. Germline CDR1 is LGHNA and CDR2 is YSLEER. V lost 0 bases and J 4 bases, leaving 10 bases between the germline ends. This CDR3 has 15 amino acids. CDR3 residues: CASSQDGRENQPQHF. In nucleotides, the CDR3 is TGCGCCAGCAGCCAAGATGGGCGGGAGAATCAGCCCCAGCATTTT.

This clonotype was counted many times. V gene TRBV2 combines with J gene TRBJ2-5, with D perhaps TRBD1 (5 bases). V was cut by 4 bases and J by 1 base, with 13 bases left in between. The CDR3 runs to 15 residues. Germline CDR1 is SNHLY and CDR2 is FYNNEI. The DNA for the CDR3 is TGTGCCAGCAGTGTTGGGATTAGGGGCCAAGAGACCCAGTACTTC. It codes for CASSVGIRGQETQYF.

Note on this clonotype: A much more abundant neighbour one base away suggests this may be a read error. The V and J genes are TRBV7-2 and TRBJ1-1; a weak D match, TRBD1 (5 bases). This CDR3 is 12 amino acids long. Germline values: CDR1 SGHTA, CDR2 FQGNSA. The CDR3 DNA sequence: TGTGCCAGCAGCGTAAGGGACGGTGAAGCTGTCTTT. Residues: CASSVRDGEAVF.

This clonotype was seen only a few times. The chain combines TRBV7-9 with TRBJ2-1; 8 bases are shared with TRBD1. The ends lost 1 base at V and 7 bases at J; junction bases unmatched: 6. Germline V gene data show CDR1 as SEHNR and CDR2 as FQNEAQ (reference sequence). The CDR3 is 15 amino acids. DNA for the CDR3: TGTGCCAGCAGCTTAGGACTAGGGGACAGGAATGAGCAGTTCTTC. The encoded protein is CASSLGLGDRNEQFF.

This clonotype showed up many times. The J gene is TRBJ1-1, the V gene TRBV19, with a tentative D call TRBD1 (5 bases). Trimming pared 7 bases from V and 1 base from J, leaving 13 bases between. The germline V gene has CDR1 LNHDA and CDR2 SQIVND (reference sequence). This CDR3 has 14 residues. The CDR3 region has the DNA TGTGCCAGTAAGGGGAGAGGGACGAACACTGAAGCTTTCTTT. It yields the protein CASKGRGTNTEAFF.

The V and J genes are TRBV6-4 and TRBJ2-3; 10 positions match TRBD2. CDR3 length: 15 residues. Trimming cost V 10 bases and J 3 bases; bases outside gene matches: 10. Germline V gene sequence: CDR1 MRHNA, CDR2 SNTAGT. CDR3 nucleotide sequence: TGTGCCACCTCTAGCGGGAGAGAAGTAACAGATACGCAGTATTTT. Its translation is CATSSGREVTDTQYF.

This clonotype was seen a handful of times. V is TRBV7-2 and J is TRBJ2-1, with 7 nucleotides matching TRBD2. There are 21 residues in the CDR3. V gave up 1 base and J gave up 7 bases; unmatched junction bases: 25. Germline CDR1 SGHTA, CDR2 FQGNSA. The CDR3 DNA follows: TGTGCCAGCAGCTTAGTCGGGAGGATTCTTTTTTCGGATCCCTACGGGAATGAGCAGTTCTTC. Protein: CASSLVGRILFSDPYGNEQFF. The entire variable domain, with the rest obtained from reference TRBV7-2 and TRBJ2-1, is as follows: GAGVSQSPSNKVTEKGKDVELRCDPISGHTALYWYRQSLGQGLEFLIYFQGNSAPDKSGLPSDRFSAERTGGSVSTLTIQRTQQEDSAVYLCASSLVGRILFSDPYGNEQFFGPGTRLTVL.

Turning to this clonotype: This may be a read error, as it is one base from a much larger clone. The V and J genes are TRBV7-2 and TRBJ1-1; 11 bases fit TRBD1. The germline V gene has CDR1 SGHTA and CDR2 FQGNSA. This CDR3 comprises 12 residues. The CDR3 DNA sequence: TGTGCCAGCAGTTTACCGGACAGGGGGCAATGCTTT. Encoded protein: CASSLPDRGQCF.

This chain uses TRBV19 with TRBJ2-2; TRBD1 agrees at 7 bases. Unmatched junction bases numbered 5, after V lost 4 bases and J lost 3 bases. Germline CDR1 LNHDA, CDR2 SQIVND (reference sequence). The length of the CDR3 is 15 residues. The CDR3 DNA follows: TGTGCCAGTAGTAAAGACAGGGTGTACACCGGGGAGCTGTTTTTT. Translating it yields CASSKDRVYTGELFF.

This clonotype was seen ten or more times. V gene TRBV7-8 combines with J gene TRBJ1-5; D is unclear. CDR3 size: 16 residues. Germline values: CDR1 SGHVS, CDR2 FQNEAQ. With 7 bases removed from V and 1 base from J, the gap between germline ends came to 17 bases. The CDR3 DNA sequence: TGTGCCAGCACCCCACGAAGTTGGGGAAGCAATCAGCCCCAGCATTTT. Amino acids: CASTPRSWGSNQPQHF.

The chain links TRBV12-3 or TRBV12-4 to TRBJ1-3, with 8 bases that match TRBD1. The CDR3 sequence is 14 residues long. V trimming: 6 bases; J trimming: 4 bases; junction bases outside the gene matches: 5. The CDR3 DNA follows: TGTGCCAGCAGGCACAGGGGGGGGGGAAACACCATATATTTT. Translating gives CASRHRGGGNTIYF.

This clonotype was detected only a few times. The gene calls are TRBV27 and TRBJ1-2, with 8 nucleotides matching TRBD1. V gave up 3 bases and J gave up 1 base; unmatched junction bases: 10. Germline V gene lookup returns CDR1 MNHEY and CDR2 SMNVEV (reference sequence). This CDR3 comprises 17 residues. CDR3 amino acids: CASSLSGTGNYNYGYTF. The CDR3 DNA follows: TGTGCCAGCAGTTTGTCCGGGACAGGCAATTATAACTATGGCTACACCTTC.

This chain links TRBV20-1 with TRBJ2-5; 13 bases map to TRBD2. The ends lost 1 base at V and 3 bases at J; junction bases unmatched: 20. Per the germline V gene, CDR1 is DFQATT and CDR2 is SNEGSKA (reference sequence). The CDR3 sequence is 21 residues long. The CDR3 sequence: CSARAPRSGLAGVVGKETQYF. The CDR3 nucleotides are TGCAGTGCTAGAGCGCCCCGTTCCGGACTAGCGGGGGTGGTAGGGAAAGAGACCCAGTACTTC.

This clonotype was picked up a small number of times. The CDR3 DNA reads as TGTGCCAGCAGCGTAGATGAGCGGGAGGGCACTGAGCAGTTCTTC. Its translation: CASSVDEREGTEQFF. The chain combines TRBV9 with TRBJ2-1, with TRBD2 matching over 10 bases. V was pared by 0 bases and J by 9 bases, with 6 bases of the junction left unmatched. This CDR3 has 15 residues. Germline loops: CDR1 SGDLS, CDR2 YYNGEE.

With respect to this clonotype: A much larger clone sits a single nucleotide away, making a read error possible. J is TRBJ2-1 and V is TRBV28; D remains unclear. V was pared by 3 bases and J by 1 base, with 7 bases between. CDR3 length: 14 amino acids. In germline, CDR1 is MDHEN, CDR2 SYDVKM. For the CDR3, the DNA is TGTGCCAGCAGTTTGTGGGCTTCCTACAATGAGCAGTTCTTC. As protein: CASSLWASYNEQFF.

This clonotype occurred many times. CDR3 DNA: TGTGCCAGCAGCGCGGATTATAGCAATCAGCCCCAGCATTTT. Translated: CASSADYSNQPQHF. The chain employs TRBV9 and TRBJ1-5; D remains ambiguous. Germline V gene lookup returns CDR1 SGDLS and CDR2 YYNGEE. Trimming left V 3 bases short and J 0 bases short, with 7 bases between. This CDR3 is built from 14 residues.

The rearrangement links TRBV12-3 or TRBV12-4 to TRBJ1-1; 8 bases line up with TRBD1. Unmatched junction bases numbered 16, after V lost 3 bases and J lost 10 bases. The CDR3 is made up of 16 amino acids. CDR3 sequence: CASSFSGTGFSKAAFF. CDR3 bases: TGTGCCAGCAGTTTTTCCGGGACAGGCTTTTCTAAGGCAGCTTTCTTT.

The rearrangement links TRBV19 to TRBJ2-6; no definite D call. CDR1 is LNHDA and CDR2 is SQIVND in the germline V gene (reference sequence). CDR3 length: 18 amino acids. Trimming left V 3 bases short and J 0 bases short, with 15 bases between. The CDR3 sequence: CASSIKRLSISGANVLTF. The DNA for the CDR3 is TGTGCCAGTAGTATCAAAAGACTGAGCATCTCTGGGGCCAACGTCCTGACTTTC.

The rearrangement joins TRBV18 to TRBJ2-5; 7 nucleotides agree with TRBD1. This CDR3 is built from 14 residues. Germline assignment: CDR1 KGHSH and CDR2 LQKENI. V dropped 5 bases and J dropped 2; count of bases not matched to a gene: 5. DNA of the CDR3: TGTGCCAGCTCAACTAACAGGGGACAAGAGACCCAGTACTTC. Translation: CASSTNRGQETQYF.

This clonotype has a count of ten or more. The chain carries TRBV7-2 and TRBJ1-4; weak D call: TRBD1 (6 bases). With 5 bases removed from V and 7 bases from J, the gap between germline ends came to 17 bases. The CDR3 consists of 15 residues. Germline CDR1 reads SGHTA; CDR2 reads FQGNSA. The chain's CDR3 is CASSGGGGRGEKLFF. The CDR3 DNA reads TGTGCCAGCAGCGGCGGAGGGGGGCGGGGTGAAAAACTGTTTTTT. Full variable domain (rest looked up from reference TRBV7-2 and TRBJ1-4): GAGVSQSPSNKVTEKGKDVELRCDPISGHTALYWYRQSLGQGLEFLIYFQGNSAPDKSGLPSDRFSAERTGGSVSTLTIQRTQQEDSAVYLCASSGGGGRGEKLFFGSGTQLSVL.

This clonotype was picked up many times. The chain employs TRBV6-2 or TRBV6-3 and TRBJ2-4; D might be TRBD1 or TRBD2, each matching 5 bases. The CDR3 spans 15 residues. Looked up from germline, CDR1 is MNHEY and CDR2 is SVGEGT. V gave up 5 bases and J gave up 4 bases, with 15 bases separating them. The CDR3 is CASSPQGRIKNIQYF. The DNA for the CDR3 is TGTGCCAGCAGTCCCCAGGGACGGATAAAAAACATTCAGTACTTC.

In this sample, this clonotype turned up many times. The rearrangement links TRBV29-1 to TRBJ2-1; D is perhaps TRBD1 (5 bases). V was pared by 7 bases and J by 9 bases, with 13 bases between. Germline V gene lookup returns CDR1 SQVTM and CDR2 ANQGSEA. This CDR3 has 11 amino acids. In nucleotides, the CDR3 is TGCAGCGGTGGACATTCGGGTGAGCAGTTCTTC. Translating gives CSGGHSGEQFF.

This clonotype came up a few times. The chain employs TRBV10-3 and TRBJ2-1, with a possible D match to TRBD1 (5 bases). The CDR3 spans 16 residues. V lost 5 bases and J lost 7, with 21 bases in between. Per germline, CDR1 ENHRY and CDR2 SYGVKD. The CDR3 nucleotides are TGTGCCATCAGTCCAGGGCCAGCAGGAGAAGGGAATGAGCAGTTCTTC. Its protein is CAISPGPAGEGNEQFF.

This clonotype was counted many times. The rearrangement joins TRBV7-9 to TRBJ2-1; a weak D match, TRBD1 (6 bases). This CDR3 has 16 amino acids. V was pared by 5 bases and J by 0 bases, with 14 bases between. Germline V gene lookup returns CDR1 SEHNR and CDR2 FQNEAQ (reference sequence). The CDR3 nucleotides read TGTGCCAGCAGCGCCCCACAGGGAAGCTCCTACAATGAGCAGTTCTTC. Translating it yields CASSAPQGSSYNEQFF.